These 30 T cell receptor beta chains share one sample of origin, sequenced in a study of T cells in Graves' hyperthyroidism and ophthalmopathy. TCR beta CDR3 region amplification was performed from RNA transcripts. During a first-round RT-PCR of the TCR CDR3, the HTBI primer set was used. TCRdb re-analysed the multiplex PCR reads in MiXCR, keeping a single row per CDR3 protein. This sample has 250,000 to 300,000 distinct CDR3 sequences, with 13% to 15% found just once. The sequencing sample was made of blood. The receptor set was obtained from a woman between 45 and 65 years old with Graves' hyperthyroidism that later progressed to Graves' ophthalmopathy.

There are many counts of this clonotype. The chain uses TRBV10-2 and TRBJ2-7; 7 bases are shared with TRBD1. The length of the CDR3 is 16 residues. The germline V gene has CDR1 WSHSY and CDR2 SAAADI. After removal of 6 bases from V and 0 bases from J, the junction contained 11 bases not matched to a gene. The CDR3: CASSDPTGSSSYEQYF. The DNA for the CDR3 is TGCGCCAGCAGCGACCCGACAGGGTCCAGCTCCTACGAGCAGTACTTC.

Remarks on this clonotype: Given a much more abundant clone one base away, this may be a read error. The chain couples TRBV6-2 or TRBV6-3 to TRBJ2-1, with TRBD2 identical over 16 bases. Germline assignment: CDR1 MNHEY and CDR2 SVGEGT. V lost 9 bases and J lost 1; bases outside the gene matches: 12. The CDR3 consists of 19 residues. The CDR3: CASQPLGTSGRGSYNEQFF. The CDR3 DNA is TGTGCCAGTCAGCCCCTTGGGACTAGCGGGAGGGGATCCTACAATGAGCAGTTCTTC.

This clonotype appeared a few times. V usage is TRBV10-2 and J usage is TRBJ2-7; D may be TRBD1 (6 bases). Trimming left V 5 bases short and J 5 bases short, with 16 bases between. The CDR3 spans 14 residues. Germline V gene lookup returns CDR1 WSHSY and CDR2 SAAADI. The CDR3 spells CASSHSAGDDEQYF. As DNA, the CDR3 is TGCGCCAGCAGTCATTCTGCAGGGGACGACGAGCAGTACTTC.

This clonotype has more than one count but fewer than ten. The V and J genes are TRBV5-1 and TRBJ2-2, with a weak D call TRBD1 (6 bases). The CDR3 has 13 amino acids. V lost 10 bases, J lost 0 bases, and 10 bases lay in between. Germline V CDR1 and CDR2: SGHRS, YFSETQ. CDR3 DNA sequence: TGCGCCTCAGGACAGTCGAACACCGGGGAGCTGTTTTTT. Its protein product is CASGQSNTGELFF.

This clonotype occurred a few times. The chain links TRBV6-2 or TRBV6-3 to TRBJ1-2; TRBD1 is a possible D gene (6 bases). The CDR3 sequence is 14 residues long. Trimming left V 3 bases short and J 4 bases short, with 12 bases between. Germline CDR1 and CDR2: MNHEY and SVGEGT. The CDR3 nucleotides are TGTGCCAGCAGTTATACAGGGTACTTCTATGGCTACACCTTC. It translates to CASSYTGYFYGYTF.

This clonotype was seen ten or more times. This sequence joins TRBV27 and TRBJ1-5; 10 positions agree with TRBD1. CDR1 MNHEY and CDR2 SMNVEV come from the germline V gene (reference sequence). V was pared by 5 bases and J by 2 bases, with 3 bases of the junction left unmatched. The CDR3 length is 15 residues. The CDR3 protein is CASSPGTGGNQPQHF. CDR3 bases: TGTGCCAGCAGTCCTGGGACAGGGGGCAATCAGCCCCAGCATTTT.

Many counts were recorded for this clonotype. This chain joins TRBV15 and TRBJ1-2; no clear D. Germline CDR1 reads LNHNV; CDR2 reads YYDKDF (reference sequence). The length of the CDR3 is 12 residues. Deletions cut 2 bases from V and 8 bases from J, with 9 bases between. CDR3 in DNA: TGTGCCACCAGCAGACGACCTTACGGCTACACCTTC. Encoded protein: CATSRRPYGYTF.

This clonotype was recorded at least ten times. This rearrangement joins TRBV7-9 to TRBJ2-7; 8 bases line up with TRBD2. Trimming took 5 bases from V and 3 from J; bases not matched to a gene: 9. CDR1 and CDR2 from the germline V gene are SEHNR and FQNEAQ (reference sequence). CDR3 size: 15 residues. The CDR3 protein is CASSTTGRAFYEQYF. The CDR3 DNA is TGTGCCAGCAGCACGACCGGGAGGGCCTTCTACGAGCAGTACTTC.

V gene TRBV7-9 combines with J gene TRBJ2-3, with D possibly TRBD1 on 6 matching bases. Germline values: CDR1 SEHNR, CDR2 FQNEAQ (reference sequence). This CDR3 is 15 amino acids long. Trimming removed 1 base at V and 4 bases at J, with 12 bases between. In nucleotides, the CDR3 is TGTGCCAGCAGCTTAGTCGACAGGACGGCAGATACGCAGTATTTT. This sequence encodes CASSLVDRTADTQYF.

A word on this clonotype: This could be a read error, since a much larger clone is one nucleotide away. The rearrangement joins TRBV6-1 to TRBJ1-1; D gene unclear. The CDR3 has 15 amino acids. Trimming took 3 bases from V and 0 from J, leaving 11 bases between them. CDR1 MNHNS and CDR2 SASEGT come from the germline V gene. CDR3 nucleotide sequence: TGTGCCAGCAGTGAGTCGTTCAGCCTGAACACTGAAGCTTTCTTT. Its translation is CASSESFSLNTEAFF.

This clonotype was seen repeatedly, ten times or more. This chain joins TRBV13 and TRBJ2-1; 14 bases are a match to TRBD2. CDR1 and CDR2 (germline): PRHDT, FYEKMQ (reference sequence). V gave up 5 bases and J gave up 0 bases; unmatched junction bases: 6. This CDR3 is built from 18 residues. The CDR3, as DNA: TGTGCCAGCAGCGAGCTGGGGACTAGCGGGAGCTCCTACAATGAGCAGTTCTTC. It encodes CASSELGTSGSSYNEQFF.

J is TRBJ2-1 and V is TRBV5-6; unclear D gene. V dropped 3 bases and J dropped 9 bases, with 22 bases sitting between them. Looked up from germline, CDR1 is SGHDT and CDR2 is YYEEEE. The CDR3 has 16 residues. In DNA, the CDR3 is TGTGCCAGCAGCTCGCCGGGCCGTGGGGTAGGAAGTGAGCAGTTCTTC. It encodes CASSSPGRGVGSEQFF.

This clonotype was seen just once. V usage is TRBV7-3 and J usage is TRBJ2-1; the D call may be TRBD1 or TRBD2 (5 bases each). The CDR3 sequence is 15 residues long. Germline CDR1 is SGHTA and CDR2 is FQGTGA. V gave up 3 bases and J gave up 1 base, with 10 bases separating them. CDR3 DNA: TGTGCCAGCAGCTTGGGGGACGGGTCCTACAATGAGCAGTTCTTC. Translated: CASSLGDGSYNEQFF.

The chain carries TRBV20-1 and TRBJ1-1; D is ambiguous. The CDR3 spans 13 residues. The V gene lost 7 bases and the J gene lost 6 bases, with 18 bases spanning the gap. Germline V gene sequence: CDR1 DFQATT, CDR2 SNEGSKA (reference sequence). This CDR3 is CSGGDPSGAEAFF. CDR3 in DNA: TGCAGTGGCGGGGATCCATCTGGTGCTGAAGCTTTCTTT.

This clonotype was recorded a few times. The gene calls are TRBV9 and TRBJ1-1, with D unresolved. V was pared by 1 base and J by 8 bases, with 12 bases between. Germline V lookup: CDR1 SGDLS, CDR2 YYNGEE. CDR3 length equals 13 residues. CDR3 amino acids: CASSVFNNGEAFF. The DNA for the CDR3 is TGTGCCAGCAGCGTATTCAACAACGGGGAAGCTTTCTTT.

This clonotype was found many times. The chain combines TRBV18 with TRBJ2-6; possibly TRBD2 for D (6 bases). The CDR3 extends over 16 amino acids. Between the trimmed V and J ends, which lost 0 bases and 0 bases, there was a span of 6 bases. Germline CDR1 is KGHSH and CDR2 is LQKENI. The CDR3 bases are TGTGCCAGCTCACCACCGGGGGGCTCTGGGGCCAACGTCCTGACTTTC. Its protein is CASSPPGGSGANVLTF.

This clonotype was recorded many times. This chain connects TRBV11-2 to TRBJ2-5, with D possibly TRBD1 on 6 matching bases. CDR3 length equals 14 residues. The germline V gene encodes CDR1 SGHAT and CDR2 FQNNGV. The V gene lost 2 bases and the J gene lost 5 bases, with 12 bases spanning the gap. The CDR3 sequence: CASSLYQGQETQYF. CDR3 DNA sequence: TGTGCCAGCAGCTTATACCAAGGACAGGAGACCCAGTACTTC. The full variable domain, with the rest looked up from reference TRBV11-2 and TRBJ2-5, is EAGVAQSPRYKIIEKRQSVAFWCNPISGHATLYWYQQILGQGPKLLIQFQNNGVVDDSQLPKDRFSAERLKGVDSTLKIQPAKLEDSAVYLCASSLYQGQETQYFGPGTRLLVL.

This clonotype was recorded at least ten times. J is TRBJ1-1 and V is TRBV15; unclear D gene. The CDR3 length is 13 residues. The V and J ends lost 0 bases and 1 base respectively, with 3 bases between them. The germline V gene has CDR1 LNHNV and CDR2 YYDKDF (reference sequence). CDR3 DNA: TGTGCCACCAGCAGAGAAAGGAACACTGAAGCTTTCTTT. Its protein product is CATSRERNTEAFF.

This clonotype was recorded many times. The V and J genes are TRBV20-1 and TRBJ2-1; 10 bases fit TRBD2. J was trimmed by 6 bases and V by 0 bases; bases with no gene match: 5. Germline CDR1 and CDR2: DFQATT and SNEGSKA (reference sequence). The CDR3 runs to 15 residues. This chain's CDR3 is CSARDGSGRLNEQFF. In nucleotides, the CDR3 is TGCAGTGCTAGAGATGGTAGCGGGAGGCTCAATGAGCAGTTCTTC.

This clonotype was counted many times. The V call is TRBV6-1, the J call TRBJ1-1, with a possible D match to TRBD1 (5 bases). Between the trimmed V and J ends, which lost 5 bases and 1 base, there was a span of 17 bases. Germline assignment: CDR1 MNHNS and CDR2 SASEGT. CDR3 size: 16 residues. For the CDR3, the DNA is TGTGCCAGCAGTTATCTCACGGGACTTCGGAACACTGAAGCTTTCTTT. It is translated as CASSYLTGLRNTEAFF.

The CDR3 sequence: CASSSGLAGEQFF. DNA for the CDR3: TGTGCCAGCAGTTCAGGACTAGCGGGTGAGCAGTTCTTC. V gene TRBV2 combines with J gene TRBJ2-1; 11 bases agree with TRBD2. Trimming removed 5 bases from V and 9 bases from J; junction bases left unmatched: 3. The CDR3 extends over 13 amino acids. Germline values: CDR1 SNHLY, CDR2 FYNNEI.

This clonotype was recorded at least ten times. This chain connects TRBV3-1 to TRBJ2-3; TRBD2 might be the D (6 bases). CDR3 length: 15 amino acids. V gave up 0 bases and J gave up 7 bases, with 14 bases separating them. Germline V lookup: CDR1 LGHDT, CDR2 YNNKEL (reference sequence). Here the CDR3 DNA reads TGTGCCAGCAGCCAAGACGGGGCTAGCGTGAATACGCAGTATTTT. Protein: CASSQDGASVNTQYF.

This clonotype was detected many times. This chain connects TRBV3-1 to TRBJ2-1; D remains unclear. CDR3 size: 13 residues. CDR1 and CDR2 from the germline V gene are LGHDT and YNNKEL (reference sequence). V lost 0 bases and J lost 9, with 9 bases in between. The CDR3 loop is CASSQDRILEQFF. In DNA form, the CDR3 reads TGTGCCAGCAGCCAAGATAGGATCCTTGAGCAGTTCTTC.

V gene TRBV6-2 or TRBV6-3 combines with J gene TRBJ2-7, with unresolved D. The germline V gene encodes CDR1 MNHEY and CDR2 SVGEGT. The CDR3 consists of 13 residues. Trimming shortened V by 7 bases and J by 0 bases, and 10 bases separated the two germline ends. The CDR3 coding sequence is TGTGCCAGCAAGGACCTAAGCTCCTACGAGCAGTACTTC. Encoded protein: CASKDLSSYEQYF.

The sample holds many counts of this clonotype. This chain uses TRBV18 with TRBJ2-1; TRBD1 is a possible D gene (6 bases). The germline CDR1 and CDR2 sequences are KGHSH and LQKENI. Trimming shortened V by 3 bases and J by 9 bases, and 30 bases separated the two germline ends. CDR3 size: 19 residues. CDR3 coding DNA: TGTGCCAGCTCACCGGTCCAGGGGACCTTAAAGGCCGGTGGGAGTGAGCAGTTCTTC. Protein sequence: CASSPVQGTLKAGGSEQFF. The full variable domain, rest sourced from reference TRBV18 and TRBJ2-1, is NAGVMQNPRHLVRRRGQEARLRCSPMKGHSHVYWYRQLPEEGLKFMVYLQKENIIDESGMPKERFSAEFPKEGPSILRIQQVVRGDSAAYFCASSPVQGTLKAGGSEQFFGPGTRLTVL.

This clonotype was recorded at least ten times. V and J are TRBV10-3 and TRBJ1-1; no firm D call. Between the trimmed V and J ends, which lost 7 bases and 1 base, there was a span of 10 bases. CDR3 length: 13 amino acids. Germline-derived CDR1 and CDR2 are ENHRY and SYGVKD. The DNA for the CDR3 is TGTGCCATCAAAGACCGCAGGAACACTGAAGCTTTCTTT. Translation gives CAIKDRRNTEAFF.

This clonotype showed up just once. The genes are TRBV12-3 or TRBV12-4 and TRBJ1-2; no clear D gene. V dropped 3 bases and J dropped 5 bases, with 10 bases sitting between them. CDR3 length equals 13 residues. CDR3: CASSLVRGYGYTF. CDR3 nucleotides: TGTGCCAGCAGTTTGGTGAGAGGGTATGGCTACACCTTC.

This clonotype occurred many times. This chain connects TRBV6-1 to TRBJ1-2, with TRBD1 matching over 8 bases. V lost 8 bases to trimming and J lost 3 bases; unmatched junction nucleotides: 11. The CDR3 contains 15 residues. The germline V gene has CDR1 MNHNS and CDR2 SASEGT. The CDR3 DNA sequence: TGTGCCAGCGGGGCTCAGGGGGCGGGCTACTATGGCTACACCTTC. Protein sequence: CASGAQGAGYYGYTF.

The CDR3 bases are TGTGCCACCAGTGATATAGGGACCTTCAACACAGATACGCAGTATTTT. The encoded protein is CATSDIGTFNTDTQYF. The V gene is TRBV24-1, the J gene TRBJ2-3, with D possibly being TRBD1 or TRBD2 (5 bases each). The CDR3 extends over 16 amino acids. Deletions cut 3 bases from V and 2 bases from J, with 14 bases between. From germline, CDR1 is KGHDR and CDR2 SFDVKD.

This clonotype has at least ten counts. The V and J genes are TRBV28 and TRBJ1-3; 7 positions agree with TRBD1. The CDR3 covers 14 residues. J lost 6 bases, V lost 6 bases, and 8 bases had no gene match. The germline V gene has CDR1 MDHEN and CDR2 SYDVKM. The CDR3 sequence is CASSWTGNENTIYF. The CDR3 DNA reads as TGTGCCAGCAGCTGGACAGGCAATGAAAACACCATATATTTT.